This paragraph covers one T cell receptor beta chain sequence. The antigen is undetermined. Naive and memory CD4+ T cell DNA was deep-sequenced without culture. Produced via immunoSEQ multiplex PCR; TCRdb's table is partial and in-frame only. The table lists 68,000 or so clones, over 85% of them singletons. This sample is part of a study of CD4 T cells in relation to SARS-CoV-2 and coronaviruses. With 0 bases clipped from V and 5 bases from J, the junction kept 5 bases outside the gene matches. This CDR3 comprises 15 residues. The germline CDR1 and CDR2 sequences are MNHEY and SVGEGT. The study's findings and limits: In around 60% of donors, memory CD4+ clonotypes crossrecognized SARS-CoV-2 and at least one common cold coronavirus spike. No crossreactivity against non-spike viral proteins was tested here. According to naive versus memory sequencing, detected responses are memory recall, not newly primed.

The unexposed donors gave CD4+ T cells in about 2011-2018, prior to COVID-19. What was sequenced was naive CD4+ T cells from PBMCs. Stated subset: naive CD4+ T cells isolated by negative enrichment. J is TRBJ2-5 and V is TRBV6-2 or TRBV6-3; 8 nucleotides match TRBD2. The sequence was collected from a human donor in good health. As DNA, the CDR3 is TGTGCCAGCAGTTACTCGACTAGCGCTACGGAGACCCAGTACTTC. Its translation is CASSYSTSATETQYF.